The 18 T cell receptor beta chains below all came from one sample that was sequenced in a study of T cell repertoires in cytomegalovirus infection. TCRdb processed the reads anew with MiXCR; each CDR3 protein has one entry. The repertoire holds 140,000 to 150,000 distinct CDR3 sequences, approximately 30% seen once, with roughly 51% in the top ten. For these TCRs, the target antigens are not known. The sequenced sample was CD8+ T cells from cultured PBMCs, obtained from culture after CMV antigen stimulation. Receptor source: a human donor in good health (CMV status not recorded). Some clones in this sample may be carry-over from other donors' samples.

This clonotype was picked up many times. The genes are TRBV7-9 and TRBJ2-3; tentatively, D is TRBD2 (5 bases). This CDR3 comprises 15 residues. Trimming shortened V by 0 bases and J by 6 bases, and 13 bases separated the two germline ends. Looked up from germline, CDR1 is SEHNR and CDR2 is FQNEAQ (reference sequence). CDR3 nucleotides: TGTGCCAGCAGCTTAGCCCTTGGGCTAGCCGATACGCAGTATTTT. Protein: CASSLALGLADTQYF. The entire variable domain, with the rest obtained from reference TRBV7-9 and TRBJ2-3, is as follows: DTGVSQNPRHKITKRGQNVTFRCDPISEHNRLYWYRQTLGQGPEFLTYFQNEAQLEKSRLLSDRFSAERPKGSFSTLEIQRTEQGDSAMYLCASSLALGLADTQYFGPGTRLTVL.

The gene calls are TRBV6-5 and TRBJ2-7; TRBD1 is a possible D gene (5 bases). Trimming removed 2 bases from V and 3 bases from J, with 11 bases in between. Germline V gene sequence: CDR1 MNHEY, CDR2 SVGAGI. The CDR3 extends over 14 amino acids. DNA for the CDR3: TGTGCCAGCAGTTACGCAGGGCCTTTCTACGAGCAGTACTTC. Translation: CASSYAGPFYEQYF.

This clonotype appeared a few times. The chain employs TRBV7-4 and TRBJ1-2, with 9 positions matching TRBD1. CDR3 size: 15 residues. CDR1 is SGHVT, CDR2 SQSDAQ, per germline. With 3 bases clipped from V and 5 bases from J, the junction kept 7 bases outside the gene matches. The CDR3 protein is CASSFGTGKGYGYTF. Written as DNA, the CDR3 is TGTGCCAGCAGCTTCGGGACAGGGAAGGGTTATGGCTACACCTTC. The whole variable domain, filled in from reference TRBV7-4 and TRBJ1-2, reads GAGVSQSPRYKVAKRGRDVALRCDSISGHVTLYWYRQTLGQGSEVLTYSQSDAQRDKSGRPSGRFSAERPERSVSTLKIQRTEQGDSAVYLCASSFGTGKGYGYTFGSGTRLTVV.

This clonotype was found many times. This rearrangement joins TRBV19 to TRBJ1-2; D may be TRBD1 (6 bases). Trimming took 5 bases from V and 4 from J, leaving 11 bases between them. Germline V gene data show CDR1 as LNHDA and CDR2 as SQIVND (reference sequence). This CDR3 has 13 residues. The CDR3 loop reads CASSLGTSYGYTF. The CDR3, as DNA: TGTGCCAGTAGTCTAGGGACATCCTATGGCTACACCTTC.

V is TRBV7-2 and J is TRBJ2-7; 12 bases fit TRBD2. Trimming cost V 5 bases and J 0 bases; bases outside gene matches: 8. The CDR3 loop spans 17 amino acids. Germline-derived CDR1 and CDR2 are SGHTA and FQGNSA. This CDR3 is CASSTRLAGDYSYEQYF. The CDR3 region has the DNA TGTGCCAGCAGCACCCGACTAGCGGGGGATTACTCCTACGAGCAGTACTTC. Variable domain in full (rest from reference TRBV7-2 and TRBJ2-7): GAGVSQSPSNKVTEKGKDVELRCDPISGHTALYWYRQSLGQGLEFLIYFQGNSAPDKSGLPSDRFSAERTGGSVSTLTIQRTQQEDSAVYLCASSTRLAGDYSYEQYFGPGTRLTVT.

The V gene is TRBV5-4, the J gene TRBJ1-1; D uncertain. Germline V gene data show CDR1 as SGHNT and CDR2 as YYREEE (reference sequence). The CDR3 has 16 residues. V lost 3 bases, J lost 0 bases, and 15 bases lay in between. The chain's CDR3 is CASSSDVGGMNTEAFF. The DNA of the CDR3 is TGTGCCAGCAGCTCCGACGTCGGTGGTATGAACACTGAAGCTTTCTTT.

In its sample, this clonotype was seen a few times. The chain joins TRBV23-1 to TRBJ2-7; no firm D call. TRBV23-1 is an ORF, and what it does is uncertain. V gave up 0 bases and J gave up 2 bases, with 14 bases separating them. This CDR3 has 16 amino acids. Written as DNA, the CDR3 is TGCGCCAGCAGTCAATCTTCCGGAGAATTACCCTACGAGCAGTACTTC. It specifies CASSQSSGELPYEQYF.

The chain links TRBV4-1 to TRBJ1-5; D is unclear. The CDR3 totals 15 residues. Germline values: CDR1 MGHRA, CDR2 YSYEKL. The V end lost 1 base, the J end lost 3 bases, and 10 bases lay between the germline ends. This CDR3 is CASSQGIGNNQPQHF. CDR3 sequence (DNA): TGCGCCAGCAGCCAAGGTATAGGGAACAATCAGCCCCAGCATTTT.

V and J are TRBV5-1 and TRBJ2-1; TRBD2 might be the D (7 bases). The CDR3 sequence is 15 residues long. The V and J ends lost 4 bases and 0 bases respectively, with 11 bases between them. The germline CDR1 and CDR2 sequences are SGHRS and YFSETQ. DNA of the CDR3: TGCGCCAGCAGCGGTAGGGGGGGCTCCTACAATGAGCAGTTCTTC. Protein product: CASSGRGGSYNEQFF.

The V gene is TRBV7-9, the J gene TRBJ1-2; TRBD1 matches 9 bases. Per germline, CDR1 SEHNR and CDR2 FQNEAQ (reference sequence). The CDR3 is 13 amino acids. The J segment lost 7 bases and the V segment lost 4 bases, leaving 4 bases of the junction unmatched. CDR3 region: CASSSRDRVGYTF. The CDR3, as DNA: TGTGCCAGCAGCTCCCGGGACAGGGTTGGCTACACCTTC.

The genes are TRBV4-1 and TRBJ2-7; possibly TRBD1 for D (6 bases). This CDR3 has 17 residues. Germline CDR1 reads MGHRA; CDR2 reads YSYEKL. Deletions cut 1 base from V and 2 bases from J, with 18 bases between. CDR3 bases: TGCGCCAGCAGCCAAGGGGAGATGGGGACATACCCCTACGAGCAGTACTTC. This translates into CASSQGEMGTYPYEQYF.

This clonotype was counted only a few times. The chain links TRBV6-2 or TRBV6-3 to TRBJ2-1, with D uncertain. The germline V gene encodes CDR1 MNHEY and CDR2 SVGEGT. Trimming took 5 bases from V and 4 from J, leaving 9 bases between them. The CDR3 loop spans 13 amino acids. CDR3 sequence (DNA): TGTGCCAGCAGTGCAACCAGGTACAATGAGCAGTTCTTC. Protein sequence: CASSATRYNEQFF.

This chain joins TRBV5-1 and TRBJ2-3; D remains unclear. Trimming pared 7 bases from V and 0 bases from J, leaving 18 bases between. Germline lookup yields CDR1 SGHRS and CDR2 YFSETQ. This CDR3 region has 16 residues. This chain's CDR3 is CASRLGDFLSTDTQYF. The DNA of the CDR3 is TGCGCCAGCCGGCTCGGAGACTTCCTTAGCACAGATACGCAGTATTTT.

The J gene is TRBJ2-7, the V gene TRBV11-1, with 8 bases aligning to TRBD1. V dropped 5 bases and J dropped 6; count of bases not matched to a gene: 3. The CDR3 sequence is 12 residues long. Germline CDR1 reads SGHAT; CDR2 reads FQDESV (reference sequence). The CDR3 nucleotides are TGTGCCAGCAGCGAACAGGGGGTCGAGCAGTACTTC. This encodes CASSEQGVEQYF.

V usage is TRBV7-6 and J usage is TRBJ2-2; TRBD2 aligns across 9 bases. Germline V gene sequence: CDR1 SGHVS, CDR2 FNYEAQ. The CDR3 covers 17 residues. Trimming cost V 0 bases and J 4 bases; bases outside gene matches: 6. The CDR3 region has the DNA TGTGCCAGCAGCTTAGCGAGCGGGGGGCTGGGCACCGGGGAGCTGTTTTTT. It codes for CASSLASGGLGTGELFF.

This clonotype was recorded many times. The chain employs TRBV3-1 and TRBJ1-2; D might be TRBD1 (6 bases). The CDR3 runs 13 residues. V was shortened by 2 bases and J by 4 bases, with 8 bases between the two germline ends. The germline V gene has CDR1 LGHDT and CDR2 YNNKEL (reference sequence). This chain's CDR3 is CASSQRGAYGYTF. DNA of the CDR3: TGTGCCAGCAGCCAACGGGGGGCCTATGGCTACACCTTC.

The V and J genes are TRBV7-8 and TRBJ2-3, with 9 bases that match TRBD2. The trim removed 5 bases at V and 5 bases at J, leaving 8 bases unmatched. The length of the CDR3 is 15 residues. Germline loops: CDR1 SGHVS, CDR2 FQNEAQ. For the CDR3, the DNA is TGTGCCAGCAGCGAGCGCGGGGGGGCCATAGATACGCAGTATTTT. Protein product: CASSERGGAIDTQYF. Full variable domain (outside the CDR3, taken from reference TRBV7-8 and TRBJ2-3): GAGVSQSPRYKVAKRGQDVALRCDPISGHVSLFWYQQALGQGPEFLTYFQNEAQLDKSGLPSDRFFAERPEGSVSTLKIQRTQQEDSAVYLCASSERGGAIDTQYFGPGTRLTVL.

This clonotype showed up many times. V is TRBV6-5 and J is TRBJ1-4; D possibly corresponds to TRBD1 (6 bases). The germline gives CDR1 MNHEY, CDR2 SVGAGI. V was shortened by 2 bases and J by 6 bases, with 25 bases between the two germline ends. CDR3 length: 19 amino acids. The CDR3 sequence: CASSYGMTGGAQLDEKLFF. CDR3 DNA: TGTGCCAGCAGTTACGGGATGACAGGCGGGGCCCAACTTGATGAAAAACTGTTTTTT.